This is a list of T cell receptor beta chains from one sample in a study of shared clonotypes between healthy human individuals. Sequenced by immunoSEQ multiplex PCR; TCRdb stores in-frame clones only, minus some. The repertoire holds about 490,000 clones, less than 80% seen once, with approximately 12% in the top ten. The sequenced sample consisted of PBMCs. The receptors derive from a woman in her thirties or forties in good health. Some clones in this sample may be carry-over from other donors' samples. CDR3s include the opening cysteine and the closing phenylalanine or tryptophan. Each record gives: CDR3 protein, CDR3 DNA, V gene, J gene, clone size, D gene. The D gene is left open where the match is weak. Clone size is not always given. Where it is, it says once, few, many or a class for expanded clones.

CASSLQVQNGYTF	TGTGCCAGCAGCTTGCAAGTCCAGAATGGCTACACCTTC	TRBV14	TRBJ1-2	.	.
CASSPTGGLSYEQYF	TGTGCCAGCAGCCCCACAGGGGGCCTCTCCTACGAGCAGTACTTC	TRBV7-2	TRBJ2-7	.	TRBD1
CASRTSGRDQPQHF	TGTGCCAGCAGAACCTCGGGTAGGGATCAGCCCCAGCATTTT	TRBV6-5	TRBJ1-5	.	.
CASSLGGLGYGYTF	TGTGCCAGCAGCTTAGGCGGCTTGGGCTATGGCTACACCTTC	TRBV7-9	TRBJ1-2	.	.
CASSLRFQETQYF	TGTGCCAGCAGTTTAAGATTCCAAGAGACCCAGTACTTC	TRBV27	TRBJ2-5	.	.
CASNTLAGGGTQYF	TGTGCCAGCAACACACTAGCGGGAGGGGGGACCCAGTACTTC	TRBV11-2	TRBJ2-5	.	TRBD2
CASSQDWRAGGEQYF	TGCGCCAGCAGCCAAGATTGGAGGGCCGGAGGAGAGCAGTACTTC	TRBV4-1	TRBJ2-7	few	.
CASRAGSGSEQYF	TGTGCCAGCAGGGCGGGATCGGGTTCGGAGCAGTACTTC	TRBV19	TRBJ2-7	few	.
CASSLGGNGEAFF	TGCGCCAGCAGCTTGGGAGGGAACGGTGAAGCTTTCTTT	TRBV5-1	TRBJ1-1	few	.
CASSPLRGRTEAFF	TGTGCCAGCTCACCACTTCGGGGTCGGACTGAAGCTTTCTTT	TRBV18	TRBJ1-1	.	.
CASRGGSQPQHF	TGTGCCAGCAGAGGGGGCAGTCAGCCCCAGCATTTT	TRBV28	TRBJ1-5	.	TRBD1
CASSPIQGRKETQYF	TGTGCCAGCTCACCTATACAGGGGCGAAAGGAGACCCAGTACTTC	TRBV18	TRBJ2-5	few	TRBD1
CSVGGRGSEKLFF	TGCAGCGTTGGGGGTCGGGGGTCTGAAAAACTGTTTTTT	TRBV29-1	TRBJ1-4	few	.
CASSLRLAGYQETQYF	TGTGCCAGCAGTTTACGACTAGCGGGGTACCAAGAGACCCAGTACTTC	TRBV27	TRBJ2-5	.	TRBD2
CATSVGTGNTEAFF	TGTGCCACCAGCGTCGGGACAGGGAATACTGAAGCTTTCTTT	TRBV15	TRBJ1-1	.	TRBD1
CASSLALAQYNEQFF	TGCGCCAGCAGCTTGGCTTTAGCCCAGTACAATGAGCAGTTCTTC	TRBV5-1	TRBJ2-1	.	.
CASSFGQGSYEQYF	TGCGCCAGCAGCTTCGGACAGGGGTCCTACGAGCAGTACTTC	TRBV5-1	TRBJ2-7	.	TRBD1
CASIPGLGYNEQFF	TGTGCCAGCATCCCGGGACTAGGGTACAATGAGCAGTTCTTC	TRBV28	TRBJ2-1	.	TRBD2
CASTPQASGSGNEQFF	TGTGCCAGCACCCCTCAAGCTAGCGGGAGTGGCAATGAGCAGTTCTTC	TRBV7-2	TRBJ2-1	.	TRBD2
CASSLRTGGMNTEAFF	TGTGCCAGCAGCTTACGGACAGGGGGGATGAACACTGAAGCTTTCTTT	TRBV11-1	TRBJ1-1	.	TRBD1
CASSLQGNQPQHF	TGTGCCAGCTCTTTACAGGGCAATCAGCCCCAGCATTTT	TRBV18	TRBJ1-5	.	.
CASRLAGNNEQFF	TGTGCCAGCCGACTAGCGGGAAACAATGAGCAGTTCTTC	TRBV6-5	TRBJ2-1	.	TRBD2
CASSLVRRGRRWETQYF	TGTGCCAGCAGCTTGGTCCGCAGGGGGCGAAGATGGGAGACCCAGTACTTC	TRBV5-6	TRBJ2-5	.	TRBD1
CASSVGGTDTQYF	TGTGCCAGCAGCGTCGGAGGGACAGATACGCAGTATTTT	TRBV9	TRBJ2-3	.	.
CASSPSTGQGNYGYTF	TGTGCCAGCTCACCGTCGACGGGACAGGGGAACTATGGCTACACCTTC	TRBV18	TRBJ1-2	.	TRBD1
CASSLDGGGNTIYF	TGTGCCAGCAGCTTAGACGGCGGAGGAAACACCATATATTTT	TRBV7-9	TRBJ1-3	.	.
CAISAGTSGSSDTQYF	TGTGCCATCAGCGCCGGGACTAGCGGGAGTTCTGATACGCAGTATTTT	TRBV10-3	TRBJ2-3	.	TRBD2
CASSFGVGSYNEQFF	TGTGCCAGCAGTTTCGGCGTCGGGTCCTACAATGAGCAGTTCTTC	TRBV27	TRBJ2-1	.	.
CASSLASGVVGTEAFF	TGTGCCAGCAGCTTAGCTTCAGGGGTTGTCGGCACTGAAGCTTTCTTT	TRBV7-2	TRBJ1-1	.	.
CASSQVVYTGELFF	TGCGCCAGCAGCCAAGTTGTTTACACCGGGGAGCTGTTTTTT	TRBV4-1	TRBJ2-2	.	.
CASSQGEVTEAFF	TGTGCCAGCTCACAGGGGGAGGTCACTGAAGCTTTCTTT	TRBV18	TRBJ1-1	.	.
CASSPFSGQGQHEQYF	TGTGCCAGCTCACCATTTTCGGGACAGGGTCAACACGAGCAGTACTTC	TRBV18	TRBJ2-7	.	TRBD1
CASSDYGTGYLTGELFF	TGTGCCAGCAGTGACTACGGGACAGGGTACTTGACCGGGGAGCTGTTTTTT	TRBV25-1	TRBJ2-2	once	TRBD1
CASSSRGTGELFF	TGTGCTAGCAGCTCCAGGGGGACCGGGGAGCTGTTTTTT	TRBV7-7	TRBJ2-2	.	TRBD1
CASRSVGSGYNEQFF	TGCGCCAGCAGGTCGGTCGGGAGTGGCTACAATGAGCAGTTCTTC	TRBV5-1	TRBJ2-1	.	.
CASSPVGRELFF	TGTGCCAGCAGCCCAGTAGGGAGGGAGCTGTTTTTT	TRBV28	TRBJ2-2	.	.
CASSSYFRGRGGNTIYF	TGTGCCAGCAGCTCATATTTCAGGGGGCGTGGTGGAAACACCATATATTTT	TRBV7-9	TRBJ1-3	once	TRBD1
CASSQAFPRPEQYF	TGCGCCAGCAGCCAGGCGTTTCCCCGGCCGGAGCAGTACTTC	TRBV4-1	TRBJ2-7	.	.
CAIGGGVISGELFF	TGTGCCATCGGGGGCGGGGTGATAAGCGGGGAGCTGTTTTTT	TRBV10-3	TRBJ2-2	once	.
CASASGGLYEQYF	TGTGCCAGCGCCTCGGGGGGACTCTACGAGCAGTACTTC	TRBV7-2	TRBJ2-7	.	TRBD2
CASSQGVPGEQYF	TGCGCCAGCAGCCAAGGCGTCCCCGGGGAGCAGTACTTC	TRBV4-1	TRBJ2-7	.	.
CASSWTSGSTYEQYF	TGTGCCAGCAGCTGGACTAGCGGGAGTACCTACGAGCAGTACTTC	TRBV5-5	TRBJ2-7	.	TRBD2
CASSFNGISTDTQYF	TGTGCCAGCAGTTTTAACGGGATTAGCACAGATACGCAGTATTTT	TRBV28	TRBJ2-3	.	.
CATSRFRPGQGRNEQFF	TGTGCCACCAGCAGATTCAGACCGGGACAGGGGAGGAATGAGCAGTTCTTC	TRBV15	TRBJ2-1	.	TRBD1
CASSLDANEQFF	TGTGCTAGCAGCTTAGATGCCAATGAGCAGTTCTTC	TRBV7-2	TRBJ2-1	.	.
CASSARQGLNEKLFF	TGTGCCAGCAGTGCCCGACAGGGCCTTAATGAAAAACTGTTTTTT	TRBV27	TRBJ1-4	.	TRBD1
CAARRDRGLDEQFF	TGTGCCGCCAGGCGGGACAGGGGCCTGGATGAGCAGTTCTTC	TRBV10-3	TRBJ2-1	.	TRBD1
CASSVSGGLAGAEQYF	TGTGCCAGCAGTGTGTCAGGGGGACTAGCCGGAGCCGAGCAGTACTTC	TRBV6-1	TRBJ2-7	once	TRBD2
CASSHTGGRADTQYF	TGTGCCAGCAGCCACACAGGGGGCCGTGCAGATACGCAGTATTTT	TRBV7-3	TRBJ2-3	few	TRBD1
CASSPDRVSYNEQFF	TGTGCCAGCTCACCCGACAGGGTCTCCTACAATGAGCAGTTCTTC	TRBV18	TRBJ2-1	.	TRBD1
CASRIFSHEQYF	TGTGCCAGCAGGATTTTTTCCCACGAGCAGTACTTC	TRBV6-1	TRBJ2-7	few	.
CASSGRAYNEQFF	TGTGCCAGCAGCGGGAGGGCCTACAATGAGCAGTTCTTC	TRBV4-2	TRBJ2-1	.	TRBD2
CASSKTGVEQYF	TGTGCCAGCAGCAAGACTGGTGTCGAGCAGTACTTC	TRBV21-1	TRBJ2-7	.	.